The rows below give T cell receptor beta chains drawn from one sample of a study of identical twins. TCRdb redid the calling of the 5' RACE reads with MiXCR, one entry per CDR3 protein. The data hold approximately 700,000 distinct CDR3 sequences, with roughly 18% observed a single time. The sample was also linked to a second study, of T cells expressing NK-cell markers.

Sequencing used PBMCs. The receptor source for this set is a young woman in good health. The conserved cysteine and the conserved F or W are not part of the CDR3 here.

>TRBJ2-3|TRBV12-3/TRBV12-4
ASSLRRLAVDTQY
>TRBJ1-2|TRBV12-3/TRBV12-4
ASRLGTAGGYGYT
>TRBJ2-5|TRBV10-1
ASSEGQSTQY
>TRBJ2-1|TRBV27
ASSFTGRNEQF
>TRBJ1-5|TRBV20-1
SARVSGFQPQH
>TRBJ2-3|TRBV5-1
ASSLWTDTDTQY
>TRBJ1-2|TRBV19
ASSYRTGNNKDYGYT
>TRBJ2-5|TRBV12-3/TRBV12-4
ASNQGIETQY
>TRBJ2-5|TRBV10-3
AISPILSGLIQETQY
>TRBJ2-3|TRBV5-1
ASSLGPSTDTQY
>TRBJ2-2|TRBV12-3/TRBV12-4
ASSFRPGSGSLDTGELF
>TRBJ2-5|TRBV5-1
ASSLGQGGKETQY
>TRBJ2-7|TRBV7-2
ASSSGNYEQY
>TRBJ1-1|TRBV20-1
SARELVGGGAF
>TRBJ2-6|TRBV30
AWSPRGSGANVLT
>TRBJ2-3|TRBV20-1
SALEDTQY
>TRBJ1-1|TRBV11-2
ASSLRGSGTEAF
>TRBJ2-2|TRBV7-2
ASSDTGAPSGELF
>TRBJ2-7|TRBV20-1
SAWEGGNSYEQY
>TRBJ2-3|TRBV10-3
AISESTLAGSTDTQY
>TRBJ1-2|TRBV15
ATSALWGQTYYGYT
>TRBJ1-2|TRBV6-5
ASSLGQMSYT
>TRBJ2-3|TRBV2
ASSGLAGGPPAWTDTQY
>TRBJ2-1|TRBV7-2
ASSSFREGRYEQF
>TRBJ1-5|TRBV20-1
SARDWRVVNQPQH
>TRBJ2-5|TRBV20-1
SVPTVETQY
>TRBJ2-7|TRBV11-2
ASSLATTYEQY
>TRBJ2-5|TRBV18
ASSPGREETQY
>TRBJ1-5|TRBV12-3/TRBV12-4
ASRPGTGLHNQPQH
>TRBJ2-3|TRBV12-3/TRBV12-4
ASSQTGGGADTQY
>TRBJ2-2|TRBV7-8
ASSYNWGAGELF
>TRBJ2-2|TRBV9
ASSVDGVAGELF